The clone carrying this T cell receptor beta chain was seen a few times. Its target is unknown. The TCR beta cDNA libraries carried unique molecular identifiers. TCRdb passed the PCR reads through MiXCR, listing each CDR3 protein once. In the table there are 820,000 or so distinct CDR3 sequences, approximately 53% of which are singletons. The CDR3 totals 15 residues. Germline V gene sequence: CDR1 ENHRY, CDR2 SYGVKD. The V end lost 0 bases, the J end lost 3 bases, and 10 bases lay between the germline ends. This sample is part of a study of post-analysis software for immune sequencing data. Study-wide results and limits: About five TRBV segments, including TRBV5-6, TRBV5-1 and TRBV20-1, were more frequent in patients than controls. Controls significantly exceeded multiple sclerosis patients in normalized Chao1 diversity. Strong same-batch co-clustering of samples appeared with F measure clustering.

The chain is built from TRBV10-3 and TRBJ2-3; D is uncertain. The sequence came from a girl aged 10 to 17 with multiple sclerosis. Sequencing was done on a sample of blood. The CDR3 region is CAISESKTLTDTQYF. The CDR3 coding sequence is TGTGCCATCAGTGAGTCGAAAACACTTACAGATACGCAGTATTTT.